This T cell receptor beta chain was recovered during a study of blood T cell repertoires in COVID-19 (dated by TCRdb to about 2020). Study-wide context: Samples covering the acute and convalescent phases of COVID-19 were provided by collaborators in the United States, Italy and Spain. Subjects who had been exposed to COVID-19, were actively infected with it, or had recovered from it provided the deeply sampled blood TCRbeta repertoires that made up the dataset. Where HLA class I and class II types were available, the types were taken from metadata supplied by the sample provider, not from assay-based typing. The prospective study material was composed of cDNA or gDNA derived from T cells, B-cell-depleted T cells, or PBMCs. Sample metadata almost always included a de-identified subject ID, COVID-19 status, age in years and sex. The repertoires were released in a freely available public database meant as a resource for research on the immune response to SARS-CoV-2. The samples were drawn from the first 160 participants of the ongoing ImmuneRACE study and from 1,254 subjects provided by 6 global collaborators. General conclusions and limits of the study: How much clinical and demographic metadata was included differed by source and by participant, and the metadata was provided uncurated.

This clone came up once. Its antigen has not been determined. It has no much larger one-base neighbor in the sample; base qualities were not kept. This sample includes further DNA sequences coding for the same CDR3. TCRbeta CDR3 regions were amplified from genomic DNA using the immunoSEQ Assay, a bias-controlled multiplex PCR. In the original analysis: Nucleated cell counts per sample were estimated from amplification of reference gene primers within the assay. Sequence reads were collapsed and filtered to measure the absolute abundance of every unique TCRbeta CDR3 rearrangement. For each sample, productive Simpson clonality was calculated by taking the square root of Simpson's diversity index across productive rearrangements. TCRdb's version of the immuneACCESS table is confined to in-frame rearrangements and falls short of the full clone set. An unresolved V gene accounts for under half of the shortfall where checked; the remainder is of unknown origin. The V and J calls and clone size are taken from that table; D and trimming were inferred from the DNA. Present in this sample are approximately 250,000 clones, 84% of which were seen just once. Of the sample, under 4.5% is held by the ten largest clones.

Participants in the prospective study were enrolled through a virtual design, were aged 18 to 89 years, and lived in roughly 25 United States geographic areas. To assign participants to cohorts, the prospective study relied on clinical history that participants themselves reported in a screening survey and a study questionnaire. In the prospective study, mobile phlebotomists collected whole blood, serum and a nasopharyngeal or oropharyngeal swab from each participant. Participants in the prospective study had the option to provide additional blood draws and questionnaires over a roughly 2-month period. Prospective study blood samples were shipped either frozen or at room temperature before DNA extraction. The receptor's source is a man aged 30 to 45 with acute COVID-19. Sequenced: PBMCs or T cells enriched from blood (not recorded which).

CDR3 region: CASSLGPGNQETQYF. The nucleotides are TGCGCCAGCAGCCTTGGCCCAGGTAACCAAGAGACCCAGTACTTC. The rearrangement combines TRBV5-1 with TRBJ2-5; the D gene cannot be resolved reliably. V gives up 4 bases and J gives up 0 bases, and the segment between their germline ends measures 13 bases. CDR1 and CDR2 were assigned from the germline V gene as SGHRS and YFSETQ. From the cysteine through the phenylalanine, the CDR3 covers 15 amino acids. The DNA shown is the 45-base CDR3, in frame from base 1.